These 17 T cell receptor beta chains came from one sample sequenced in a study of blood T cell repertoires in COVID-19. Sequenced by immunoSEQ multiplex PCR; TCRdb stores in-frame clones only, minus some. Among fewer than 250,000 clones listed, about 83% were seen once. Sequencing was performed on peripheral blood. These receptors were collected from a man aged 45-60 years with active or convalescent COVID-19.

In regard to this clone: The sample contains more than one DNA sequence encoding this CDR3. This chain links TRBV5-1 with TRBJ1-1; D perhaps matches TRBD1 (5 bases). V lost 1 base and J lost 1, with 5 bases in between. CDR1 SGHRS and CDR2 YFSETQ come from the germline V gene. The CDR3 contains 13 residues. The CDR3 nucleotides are TGCGCCAGCAGCTTGACAGGGAACACTGAAGCTTTCTTT. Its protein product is CASSLTGNTEAFF.

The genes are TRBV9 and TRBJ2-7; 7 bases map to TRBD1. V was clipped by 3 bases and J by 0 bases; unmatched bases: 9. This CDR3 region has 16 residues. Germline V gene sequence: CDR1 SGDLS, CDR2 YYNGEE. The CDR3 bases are TGTGCCAGCAGCGCGACGACAGGGAAAAGCTCCTACGAGCAGTACTTC. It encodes CASSATTGKSSYEQYF.

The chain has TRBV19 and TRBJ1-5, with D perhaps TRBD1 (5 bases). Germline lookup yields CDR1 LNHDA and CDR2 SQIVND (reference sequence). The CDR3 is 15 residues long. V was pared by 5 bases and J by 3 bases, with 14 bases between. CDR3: CASSRSGGVNQPQHF. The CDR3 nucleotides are TGTGCCAGTAGTCGGTCAGGAGGGGTCAATCAGCCCCAGCATTTT. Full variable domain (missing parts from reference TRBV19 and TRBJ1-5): DGGITQSPKYLFRKEGQNVTLSCEQNLNHDAMYWYRQDPGQGLRLIYYSQIVNDFQKGDIAEGYSVSREKKESFPLTVTSAQKNPTAFYLCASSRSGGVNQPQHFGDGTRLSIL.

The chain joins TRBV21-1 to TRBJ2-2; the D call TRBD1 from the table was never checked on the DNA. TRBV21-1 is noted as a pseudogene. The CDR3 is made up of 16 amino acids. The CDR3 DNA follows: TGTGCCAGCAGCAAAGGGCGGCAGGGGGCCACCGGGGAGCTGTTTTTT. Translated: CASSKGRQGATGELFF.

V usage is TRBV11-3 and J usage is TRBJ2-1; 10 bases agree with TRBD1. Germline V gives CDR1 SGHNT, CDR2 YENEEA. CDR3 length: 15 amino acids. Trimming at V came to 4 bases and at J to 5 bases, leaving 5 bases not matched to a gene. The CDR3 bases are TGTGCCAGCAGCTCCCGGGACAGGGGAGACAATGAGCAGTTCTTC. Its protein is CASSSRDRGDNEQFF. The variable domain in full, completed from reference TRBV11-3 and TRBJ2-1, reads EAGVVQSPRYKIIEKKQPVAFWCNPISGHNTLYWYLQNLGQGPELLIRYENEEAVDDSQLPKDRFSAERLKGVDSTLKIQPAELGDSAVYLCASSSRDRGDNEQFFGPGTRLTVL.

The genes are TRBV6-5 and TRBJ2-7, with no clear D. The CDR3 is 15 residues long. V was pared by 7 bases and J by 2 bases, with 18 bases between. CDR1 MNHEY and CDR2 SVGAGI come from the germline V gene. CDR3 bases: TGTGCCAGCACTAAACGATGGGCTGATCCCTACGAGCAGTACTTC. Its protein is CASTKRWADPYEQYF.

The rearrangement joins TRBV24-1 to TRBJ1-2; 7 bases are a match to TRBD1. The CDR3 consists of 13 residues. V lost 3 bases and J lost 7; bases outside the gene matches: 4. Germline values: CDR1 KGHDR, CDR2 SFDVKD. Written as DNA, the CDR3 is TGTGCCACCAGTGATGGAAACAGGGGTGGCTACACCTTC. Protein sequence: CATSDGNRGGYTF.

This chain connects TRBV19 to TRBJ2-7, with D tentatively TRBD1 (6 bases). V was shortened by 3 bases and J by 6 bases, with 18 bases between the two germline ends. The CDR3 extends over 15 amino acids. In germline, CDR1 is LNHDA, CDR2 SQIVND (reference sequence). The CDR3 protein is CASSIVGNRAGEQYF. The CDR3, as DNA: TGTGCCAGTAGTATCGTCGGTAACAGGGCGGGCGAGCAGTACTTC. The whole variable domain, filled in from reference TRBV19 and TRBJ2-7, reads DGGITQSPKYLFRKEGQNVTLSCEQNLNHDAMYWYRQDPGQGLRLIYYSQIVNDFQKGDIAEGYSVSREKKESFPLTVTSAQKNPTAFYLCASSIVGNRAGEQYFGPGTRLTVT.

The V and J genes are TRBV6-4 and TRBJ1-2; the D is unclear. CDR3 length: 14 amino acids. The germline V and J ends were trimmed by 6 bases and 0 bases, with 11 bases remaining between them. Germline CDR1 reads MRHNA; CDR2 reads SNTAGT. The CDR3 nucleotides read TGTGCCAGCAGCCCGGCAGGCTCTAACTATGGCTACACCTTC. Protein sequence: CASSPAGSNYGYTF.

The CDR3 loop reads CASSADSSSYNSPLHF. CDR3 nucleotide sequence: TGTGCCAGCAGTGCTGACAGCAGCTCCTATAATTCACCCCTCCACTTT. V usage is TRBV25-1 and J usage is TRBJ1-6, with D maybe TRBD1 (5 bases). Germline CDR1 and CDR2: MGHDK and SYGVNS. CDR3 size: 16 residues. Trimming took off 4 bases at V and 0 bases at J, with 10 bases between the two ends.

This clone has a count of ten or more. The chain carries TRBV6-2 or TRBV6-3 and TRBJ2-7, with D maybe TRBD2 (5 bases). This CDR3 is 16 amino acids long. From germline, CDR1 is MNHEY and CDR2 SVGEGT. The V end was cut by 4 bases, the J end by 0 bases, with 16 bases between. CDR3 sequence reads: CASSSDGLGSSYEQYF. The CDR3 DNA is TGTGCCAGCAGTTCCGACGGACTGGGTAGCTCCTACGAGCAGTACTTC.

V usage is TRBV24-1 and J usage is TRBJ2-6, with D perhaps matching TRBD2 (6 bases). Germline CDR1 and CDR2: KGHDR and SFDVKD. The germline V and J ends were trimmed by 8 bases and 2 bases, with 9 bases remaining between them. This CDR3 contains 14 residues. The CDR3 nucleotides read TGTGCCACCATTGGCGGGGCTGGGGCCAACGTCCTGACTTTC. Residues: CATIGGAGANVLTF.

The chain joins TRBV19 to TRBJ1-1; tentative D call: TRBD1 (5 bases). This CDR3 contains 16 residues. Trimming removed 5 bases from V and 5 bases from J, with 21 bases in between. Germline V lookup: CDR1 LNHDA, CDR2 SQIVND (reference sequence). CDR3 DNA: TGTGCCAGTAGTGTCTTCAGATGGGGCGAGGTAACTGAAGCTTTCTTT. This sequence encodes CASSVFRWGEVTEAFF.

Here the CDR3 DNA reads TGTGCCAGCGGGACAGTCCAAGAGACCCAGTACTTC. This sequence encodes CASGTVQETQYF. The chain has TRBV6-5 and TRBJ2-5; 7 bases map to TRBD1. The CDR3 totals 12 residues. V shed 8 bases and J 1 base; nucleotides not matched to a gene: 1. The V gene's germline CDR1 is MNHEY and CDR2 SVGAGI.

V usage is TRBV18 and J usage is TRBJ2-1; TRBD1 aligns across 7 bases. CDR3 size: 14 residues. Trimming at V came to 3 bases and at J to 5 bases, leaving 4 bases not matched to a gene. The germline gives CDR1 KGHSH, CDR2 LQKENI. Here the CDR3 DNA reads TGTGCCAGCTCACCGGGGACAGACAACAATGAGCAGTTCTTC. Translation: CASSPGTDNNEQFF.

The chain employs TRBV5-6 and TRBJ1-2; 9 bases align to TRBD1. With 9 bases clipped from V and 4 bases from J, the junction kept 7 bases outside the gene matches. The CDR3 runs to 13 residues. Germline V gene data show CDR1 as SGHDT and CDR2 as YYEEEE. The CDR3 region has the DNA TGTGCCACTGGGGACAGGGTGAGCTATGGCTACACCTTC. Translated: CATGDRVSYGYTF. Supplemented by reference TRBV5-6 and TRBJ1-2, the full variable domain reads DAGVTQSPTHLIKTRGQQVTLRCSPKSGHDTVSWYQQALGQGPQFIFQYYEEEERQRGNFPDRFSGHQFPNYSSELNVNALLLGDSALYLCATGDRVSYGYTFGSGTRLTVV.

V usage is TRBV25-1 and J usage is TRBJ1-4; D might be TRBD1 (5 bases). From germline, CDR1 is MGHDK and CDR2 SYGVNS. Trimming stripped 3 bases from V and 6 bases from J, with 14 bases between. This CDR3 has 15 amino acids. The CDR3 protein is CASSEAGHGDEKLFF. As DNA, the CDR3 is TGTGCCAGCAGTGAGGCGGGGCATGGGGATGAAAAACTGTTTTTT. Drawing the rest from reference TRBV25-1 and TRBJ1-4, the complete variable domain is EADIYQTPRYLVIGTGKKITLECSQTMGHDKMYWYQQDPGMELHLIHYSYGVNSTEKGDLSSESTVSRIRTEHFPLTLESARPSHTSQYLCASSEAGHGDEKLFFGSGTQLSVL.